This T cell receptor (beta chain) comes out of a study of CD8 T cells in ankylosing spondylitis. General observations from the study: The authors reported significant enrichment of disease-linked clones in matched ankylosing spondylitis synovial fluid.

Germline V gene data show CDR1 as MRHNA and CDR2 as SNTAGT. CDR3 length: 13 residues. The J segment lost 8 bases and the V segment lost 3 bases, leaving 6 bases of the junction unmatched. From the 5' RACE reads, TCRdb called clonotypes with MiXCR, one entry per CDR3 protein. The sample has hundreds of thousands of distinct CDR3 sequences; roughly 20% are singletons. This clonotype was seen more than once but under ten times. What it binds is unknown. Sequenced input: blood, either unsorted or a sorted T cell fraction (not recorded which). The receptor was derived from a male donor with ankylosing spondylitis or in good health (not recorded which). The J gene is TRBJ1-2, the V gene TRBV6-4, with 7 bases aligning to TRBD1. The CDR3 nucleotides are TGTGCCAGCAGTGAACAACAGGGACAGGGCTACACCTTC. Protein product: CASSEQQGQGYTF.